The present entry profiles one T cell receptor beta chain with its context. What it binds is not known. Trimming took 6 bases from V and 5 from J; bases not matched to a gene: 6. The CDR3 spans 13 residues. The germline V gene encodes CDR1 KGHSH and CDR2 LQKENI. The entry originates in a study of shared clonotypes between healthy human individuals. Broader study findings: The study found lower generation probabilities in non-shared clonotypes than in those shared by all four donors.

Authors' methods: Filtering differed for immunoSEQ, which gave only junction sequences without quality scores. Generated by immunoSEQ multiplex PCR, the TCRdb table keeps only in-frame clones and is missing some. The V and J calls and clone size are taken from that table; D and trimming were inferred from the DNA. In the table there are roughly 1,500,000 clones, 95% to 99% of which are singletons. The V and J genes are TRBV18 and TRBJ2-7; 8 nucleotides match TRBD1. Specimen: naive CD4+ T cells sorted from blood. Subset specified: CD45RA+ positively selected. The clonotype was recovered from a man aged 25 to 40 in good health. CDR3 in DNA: TGTGCCAGCTCGCAACAGGGGGTCAACGAGCAGTACTTC. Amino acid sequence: CASSQQGVNEQYF. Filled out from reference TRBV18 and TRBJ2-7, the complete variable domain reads NAGVMQNPRHLVRRRGQEARLRCSPMKGHSHVYWYRQLPEEGLKFMVYLQKENIIDESGMPKERFSAEFPKEGPSILRIQQVVRGDSAAYFCASSQQGVNEQYFGPGTRLTVT.